This section outlines one T cell receptor (beta chain) sequence together with its context. Its antigen is unknown. No qualities accompany the bases; no much larger clone lies one base away. This sample is drawn from a study of blood T cell repertoires in COVID-19 (dated by TCRdb to the early 2020s). For context, the study as a whole: Samples from collaborators originated in the United States, Italy and Spain and spanned both the acute and convalescent phases of COVID-19. The prospective study material was composed of cDNA or gDNA derived from T cells, B-cell-depleted T cells, or PBMCs. Deeply sampled blood TCRbeta repertoires from subjects exposed to, actively infected with, or recovered from COVID-19 were included in the dataset. The repertoires were made available in a free public database intended to serve as a resource for research on the immune response to SARS-CoV-2. Samples came from the ongoing ImmuneRACE study (first 160 participants) plus 1,254 subjects from 6 global collaborators. Nearly every sample came with metadata listing a de-identified subject ID, COVID-19 status, age in years and sex. HLA class I and class II types, where available, came from metadata supplied by the sample provider rather than from assay-based typing.

General conclusions and limits of the study: The amount of clinical and demographic metadata varied by source and participant and was provided uncurated.

The germline ends are 4 bases apart after V is trimmed by 1 base and J by 2 bases. Including the terminal cysteine and phenylalanine, the CDR3 comprises 13 residues. The DNA shown is the 39-base CDR3, in frame from base 1. CDR1 LGHDT and CDR2 YNNKEL were looked up in the germline V gene (reference sequence). TCRbeta CDR3 regions were amplified from genomic DNA using the immunoSEQ Assay, a bias-controlled multiplex PCR. Regarding the original processing steps: The number of nucleated cells in each sample was estimated by amplification of reference gene primers within the assay. Sequence reads were collapsed and filtered to measure the absolute abundance of every unique TCRbeta CDR3 rearrangement. Productive Simpson clonality was computed per sample as the square root of Simpson's diversity index over productive rearrangements. TCRdb re-hosts the immuneACCESS table, in-frame sequences only. Its copies lack some clones; in the studies checked, an unresolved V gene accounts for under half of them, and the cause for the rest is not known. V and J calls and clone size follow that table, whereas D and trimming were derived from the DNA. In this sample the table shows some 200,000 clones, roughly nine tenths of which occur a single time. The top ten clonotypes cover about 12% of the sample.

Another Seattle source contributed samples from volunteer blood donors who had recovered from COVID-19. The collaborating institutions used their own protocols to collect whole blood in K2EDTA tubes. For TCRbeta analysis, collaborators shipped samples in one of three forms: frozen whole blood, isolated PBMCs, or DNA extracted from either of those sample types. The TCR sequence derives from a woman aged 18-35 years who had recovered from COVID-19. Sequencing input: peripheral blood. Recombination linked TRBV3-1 (or the pseudogene TRBV3-2) to TRBJ2-3; no D gene is confidently identified. The CDR3 amino acid sequence is: CASSQAITDTQYF. The DNA sequence is as follows: TGTGCCAGCAGCCAAGCCATCACAGATACGCAGTATTTT.